A single sample is the source of the 31 T cell receptor beta chains below, sequenced in a study of CD8 T cells in Susac syndrome. Roughly 0.45 to 1 ug RNA was reverse transcribed with random hexamers. TCRdb independently ran MiXCR on the immunoSEQ multiplex PCR reads; one entry per CDR3 protein. Of 400,000 to 550,000 distinct CDR3 sequences in the sample, approximately 85% were seen once. The sequencing sample was made of CD8+ T cells from PBMCs. Receptors were obtained from a human donor with multiple sclerosis.

This clonotype was seen just once. This chain uses TRBV6-1 with TRBJ1-1, with a tentative D call TRBD1 (5 bases). The CDR3 totals 15 residues. The ends were cut back, 1 base at V and 5 bases at J, with 14 bases in the middle. Germline-derived CDR1 and CDR2 are MNHNS and SASEGT. Written as DNA, the CDR3 is TGTGCCAGCAGTGAAGTAAAGGGACGGACAACTGAAGCTTTCTTT. It encodes CASSEVKGRTTEAFF.

V gene TRBV24-1 combines with J gene TRBJ2-7; 8 nucleotides match TRBD1. Looked up from germline, CDR1 is KGHDR and CDR2 is SFDVKD. This CDR3 is 15 amino acids long. Trimming at V came to 4 bases and at J to 6 bases, leaving 10 bases not matched to a gene. CDR3 region: CATSEPTGAKGEQYF. CDR3 sequence (DNA): TGTGCCACCAGTGAACCGACAGGGGCCAAGGGCGAGCAGTACTTC.

The CDR3 sequence: CASSIAEAVQPQHF. The DNA of the CDR3 is TGTGCCAGTAGTATAGCTGAAGCTGTTCAGCCCCAGCATTTT. This chain uses TRBV19 with TRBJ1-5, with unresolved D. The CDR3 sequence is 14 residues long. V dropped 1 base and J dropped 6 bases, with 10 bases sitting between them. CDR1 LNHDA and CDR2 SQIVND come from the germline V gene (reference sequence).

The rearrangement uses TRBV5-6 and TRBJ2-1; D unresolved. Deletions cut 4 bases from V and 4 bases from J, with 18 bases between. The germline V gene has CDR1 SGHDT and CDR2 YYEEEE. The CDR3 covers 16 residues. The CDR3 DNA follows: TGTGCCAGCAGCGAAGGACGCGAAAGGCCGTACAATGAGCAGTTCTTC. Translated: CASSEGRERPYNEQFF.

This clonotype was seen a few times. The chain employs TRBV5-6 and TRBJ2-3, with 7 bases identical to TRBD2. Germline trimming cut 2 bases from V and 2 bases from J; bases unmatched to any gene: 8. Per germline, CDR1 SGHDT and CDR2 YYEEEE. The CDR3 is made up of 16 amino acids. The CDR3 sequence: CASSFPGLVTTDTQYF. The CDR3 DNA sequence: TGTGCCAGCAGCTTCCCCGGACTAGTGACCACAGATACGCAGTATTTT.

The gene calls are TRBV19 and TRBJ2-2; D is undetermined. Trimming removed 4 bases from V and 0 bases from J, with 12 bases in between. The CDR3 extends over 16 amino acids. CDR1 is LNHDA, CDR2 SQIVND, per germline (reference sequence). CDR3 in DNA: TGTGCCAGTAGTAGCCCCAGGAGCTCGAACACCGGGGAGCTGTTTTTT. Protein sequence: CASSSPRSSNTGELFF.

The chain links TRBV7-8 to TRBJ2-7; weak D call: TRBD2 (6 bases). Germline V CDR1 and CDR2: SGHVS, FQNEAQ. V lost 1 base, J lost 2 bases, and 15 bases lay in between. The CDR3 loop spans 16 amino acids. The DNA of the CDR3 is TGTGCCAGCAGCTTAGGGGGCGGGGACCCACCCTACGAGCAGTACTTC. As protein: CASSLGGGDPPYEQYF.

The CDR3 spells CASTPPRTNEQFF. DNA for the CDR3: TGTGCCAGCACCCCGCCTAGGACAAACGAGCAGTTCTTC. The rearrangement links TRBV7-9 to TRBJ2-1; TRBD1 is a possible D gene (5 bases). There are 13 residues in the CDR3. The germline V and J ends were trimmed by 7 bases and 10 bases, with 17 bases remaining between them. The germline gives CDR1 SEHNR, CDR2 FQNEAQ (reference sequence).

V is TRBV27 and J is TRBJ2-3; 9 bases are shared with TRBD2. Germline V gene lookup returns CDR1 MNHEY and CDR2 SMNVEV (reference sequence). J gave up 5 bases and V 3 bases, and 12 bases lay outside the gene matches. CDR3 size: 17 residues. Here the CDR3 reads CASSLYGGTSNLDTQYF. The CDR3 coding sequence is TGTGCCAGCAGTTTGTATGGAGGGACTAGCAATCTAGATACGCAGTATTTT.

The chain is built from TRBV28 and TRBJ1-1; D gene uncertain. V was shortened by 1 base and J by 4 bases, with 13 bases between the two germline ends. This CDR3 spans 15 amino acids. Germline CDR1 MDHEN, CDR2 SYDVKM. CDR3 protein: CASSLLDLEGTEAFF. CDR3 sequence (DNA): TGTGCCAGCAGTTTATTAGATCTCGAGGGCACTGAAGCTTTCTTT. The variable domain in full, with the rest retrieved from reference TRBV28 and TRBJ1-1, is DVKVTQSSRYLVKRTGEKVFLECVQDMDHENMFWYRQDPGLGLRLIYFSYDVKMKEKGDIPEGYSVSREKKERFSLILESASTNQTSMYLCASSLLDLEGTEAFFGQGTRLTVV.

The chain combines TRBV7-8 with TRBJ2-1, with 8 bases matching TRBD2. This CDR3 spans 20 amino acids. CDR1 is SGHVS, CDR2 FQNEAQ, per germline. J lost 0 bases, V lost 2 bases, and 15 bases had no gene match. CDR3 amino acids: CASSLILPPSAGGSYNEQFF. The CDR3 DNA sequence: TGTGCCAGCAGCTTAATTCTCCCCCCATCTGCGGGGGGCTCCTACAATGAGCAGTTCTTC.

V and J are TRBV4-1 and TRBJ2-5, with D possibly being TRBD1 (6 bases). CDR3 size: 17 residues. Trimming cost V 1 base and J 1 base, with 16 bases left between them. Germline loops: CDR1 MGHRA, CDR2 YSYEKL. CDR3 protein: CASSQVAGTSFQETQYF. In nucleotides, the CDR3 is TGCGCCAGCAGCCAAGTTGCCGGGACATCCTTCCAAGAGACCCAGTACTTC.

The J gene is TRBJ2-7, the V gene TRBV2; 10 nucleotides line up with TRBD2. Trimming at V came to 0 bases and at J to 3 bases, leaving 5 bases not matched to a gene. The germline gives CDR1 SNHLY, CDR2 FYNNEI. The CDR3 is 16 residues long. The CDR3 region has the DNA TGTGCCAGCAGTGAAGCGGGACTAGCGTCCCTCTACGAGCAGTACTTC. It encodes CASSEAGLASLYEQYF.

V usage is TRBV6-2 or TRBV6-3 and J usage is TRBJ1-5, with D maybe TRBD1 (5 bases). CDR3 length equals 12 residues. V was clipped by 6 bases and J by 9 bases, with 12 bases between them. Germline CDR1 and CDR2: MNHEY and SVGEGT. The CDR3 protein is CASRRVGGPQHF. The CDR3 DNA follows: TGTGCCAGCAGGCGGGTGGGGGGGCCCCAGCATTTT.

To note about this clonotype: The junction departs from the called germline gene at one end, perhaps through a read error. The J gene is TRBJ2-7, the V gene TRBV30; TRBD2 matches at 12 bases. Germline CDR1 reads GTSNPN; CDR2 reads SVGIG (reference sequence). This CDR3 comprises 17 residues. The CDR3 region is CAWSGTSGTDYYYERYF. As DNA, the CDR3 is TGTGCCTGGAGTGGGACTAGCGGGACCGATTACTACTACGAGCGGTACTTC.

This chain links TRBV7-8 with TRBJ1-1; D is possibly TRBD1 (5 bases). The CDR3 runs 17 residues. CDR1 is SGHVS, CDR2 FQNEAQ, per germline. V shed 1 base and J shed 5 bases, with 20 bases lying between them. Here the CDR3 DNA reads TGTGCCAGCAGCTTAGAGGGGTGGAATAGGGTTGGGACTGAAGCTTTCTTT. It encodes CASSLEGWNRVGTEAFF.

There are a few counts of this clonotype. J is TRBJ1-2 and V is TRBV3-1; D unclear. From germline, CDR1 is LGHDT and CDR2 YNNKEL (reference sequence). With 3 bases removed from V and 0 bases from J, the gap between germline ends came to 17 bases. The length of the CDR3 is 17 residues. DNA of the CDR3: TGTGCCAGCAGCCATACGCGTCGGGATGGACCTAACTATGGCTACACCTTC. This sequence encodes CASSHTRRDGPNYGYTF. Full variable domain (remainder filled in from reference TRBV3-1 and TRBJ1-2): DTAVSQTPKYLVTQMGNDKSIKCEQNLGHDTMYWYKQDSKKFLKIMFSYNNKELIINETVPNRFSPKSPDKAHLNLHINSLELGDSAVYFCASSHTRRDGPNYGYTFGSGTRLTVV.

V and J are TRBV5-1 and TRBJ1-1; unclear D gene. Trimming shortened V by 2 bases and J by 1 base, and 12 bases separated the two germline ends. The CDR3 length is 15 residues. Germline assignment: CDR1 SGHRS and CDR2 YFSETQ. The chain's CDR3 is CASSFFSTENTEAFF. CDR3 bases: TGCGCCAGCAGCTTTTTTTCCACAGAGAACACTGAAGCTTTCTTT.

The chain joins TRBV12-3 or TRBV12-4 to TRBJ1-2; TRBD1 is a possible D gene (5 bases). The CDR3 contains 11 residues. V dropped 8 bases and J dropped 6 bases, with 10 bases sitting between them. In nucleotides, the CDR3 is TGTGCCAGCGGATGGGGGGATGGCTACACCTTC. Amino acid sequence: CASGWGDGYTF.

The rearrangement links TRBV11-3 to TRBJ2-1; 7 positions agree with TRBD1. From germline, CDR1 is SGHNT and CDR2 YENEEA. J lost 4 bases, V lost 6 bases, and 15 bases had no gene match. This CDR3 is 17 amino acids long. CDR3: CASSLKGSGTDYNEQFF. The CDR3 DNA sequence: TGTGCCAGCAGTCTCAAAGGTTCCGGGACAGATTACAATGAGCAGTTCTTC.

The CDR3 nucleotides are TGTGCCTGGAGTGAAGGGGAAGGGTATGGCTACACCTTC. Translation: CAWSEGEGYGYTF. The chain has TRBV30 and TRBJ1-2, with D possibly being TRBD1 (5 bases). This CDR3 comprises 13 residues. Between the trimmed V and J ends, which lost 1 base and 5 bases, there was a span of 11 bases. CDR1 and CDR2 (germline): GTSNPN, SVGIG (reference sequence).

This clonotype appeared once. The J gene is TRBJ2-1, the V gene TRBV28, with 9 bases fitting TRBD2. Germline V gene lookup returns CDR1 MDHEN and CDR2 SYDVKM. Germline trimming cut 11 bases from V and 3 bases from J; bases unmatched to any gene: 5. The CDR3 is 13 residues long. The CDR3 nucleotides are TGTGCCGCCGGGACTAGCCTCTACAATGAGCAGTTCTTC. Its protein product is CAAGTSLYNEQFF.

V usage is TRBV4-1 and J usage is TRBJ1-2, with 7 positions matching TRBD1. V shed 3 bases, J shed 7 bases, and the junction held 8 bases outside the gene matches. In germline, CDR1 is MGHRA, CDR2 YSYEKL. There are 14 residues in the CDR3. The CDR3 DNA sequence: TGCGCCAGCAGCCATCCCGGACAGGTCTCTGGCTACACCTTC. Translating gives CASSHPGQVSGYTF.

Remarks on this clonotype: The junction and the germline gene differ at one end; a read error may be behind it. This chain joins TRBV15 and TRBJ1-1; D is ambiguous. This CDR3 has 14 residues. Germline CDR1 and CDR2: LNHNV and YYDKDF (reference sequence). CDR3 coding DNA: TGTGCCACCAGCAGAGATCCGATGAACACTGAAGTTTTCTTT. Protein product: CATSRDPMNTEVFF.

The chain links TRBV29-1 to TRBJ1-5; perhaps TRBD1 as D (5 bases). CDR1 is SQVTM, CDR2 ANQGSEA, per germline. The CDR3 is 13 amino acids. DNA of the CDR3: TGCAGGAATTCGGGGGTTATCAATCAGCCCCAGCATTTT. Translating it yields CRNSGVINQPQHF.

This rearrangement joins TRBV5-1 to TRBJ2-7, with a tentative D call TRBD1 (6 bases). The V end was cut by 0 bases, the J end by 1 base, with 17 bases between. Germline V gives CDR1 SGHRS, CDR2 YFSETQ. The CDR3 has 17 amino acids. The CDR3 nucleotides are TGCGCCAGCAGCTTGGAAGTCCCAGGGGCAGGGTCCTACGAGCAGTACTTC. Protein sequence: CASSLEVPGAGSYEQYF.

The chain recombines TRBV27 with TRBJ1-2; 9 bases map to TRBD1. CDR1 and CDR2 from the germline V gene are MNHEY and SMNVEV (reference sequence). J gave up 7 bases and V 3 bases, and 6 bases lay outside the gene matches. The CDR3 is 14 residues long. CDR3 residues: CASSFRTGESGYTF. The CDR3 DNA reads TGTGCCAGCAGTTTTAGGACAGGGGAGAGTGGCTACACCTTC.

Concerning this clonotype: A read error may produce the germline difference seen at one junction end. V is TRBV28 and J is TRBJ1-5, with a tentative D call TRBD1 (6 bases). CDR3 length: 16 amino acids. Germline V lookup: CDR1 MDHEN, CDR2 SYDVKM. The CDR3 DNA is TGTGCCGGCAGTCACCAACAGGGAGTTAGCAATCAGCCCCAGCATTTT. The encoded protein is CAGSHQQGVSNQPQHF.

The chain is built from TRBV11-2 and TRBJ2-7; 11 bases map to TRBD2. This CDR3 contains 18 residues. With V trimmed by 1 base and J by 0 bases, 8 bases remained unmatched. The germline gives CDR1 SGHAT, CDR2 FQNNGV. This chain's CDR3 is CASSLAPGLAASSYEQYF. In nucleotides, the CDR3 is TGTGCCAGCAGCTTAGCGCCGGGACTAGCGGCAAGCTCCTACGAGCAGTACTTC.

The chain employs TRBV4-1 and TRBJ2-7; 8 nucleotides agree with TRBD1. The germline V gene encodes CDR1 MGHRA and CDR2 YSYEKL. V dropped 3 bases and J dropped 4; count of bases not matched to a gene: 8. This CDR3 has 15 amino acids. The chain's CDR3 is CASSHPGQDVYEQYF. The DNA of the CDR3 is TGCGCCAGCAGCCATCCGGGACAGGACGTGTACGAGCAGTACTTC.

The chain carries TRBV6-1 and TRBJ2-7; D is ambiguous. V was pared by 7 bases and J by 5 bases, with 12 bases between. CDR1 is MNHNS and CDR2 is SASEGT in the germline V gene. This CDR3 has 12 amino acids. In DNA form, the CDR3 reads TGTGCCAGCACTGACTCTTTCGACGAGCAGTACTTC. Its translation is CASTDSFDEQYF.